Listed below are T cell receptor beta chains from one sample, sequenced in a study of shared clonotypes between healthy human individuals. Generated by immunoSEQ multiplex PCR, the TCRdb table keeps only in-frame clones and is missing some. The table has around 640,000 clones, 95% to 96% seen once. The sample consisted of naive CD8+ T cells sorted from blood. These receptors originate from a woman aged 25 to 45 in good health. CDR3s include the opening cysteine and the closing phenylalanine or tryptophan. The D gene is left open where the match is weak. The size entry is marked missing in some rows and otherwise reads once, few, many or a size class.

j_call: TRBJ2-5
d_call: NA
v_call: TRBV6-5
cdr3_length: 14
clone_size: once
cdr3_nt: TGTGCCAGCAGCCCCTTTTGGCAGCAAGAGACCCAGTACTTC
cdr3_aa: CASSPFWQQETQYF

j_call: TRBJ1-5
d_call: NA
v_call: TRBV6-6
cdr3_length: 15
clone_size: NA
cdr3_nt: TGTGCCAGCAGCCCCCGGGACAATAGCAATCAGCCCCAGCATTTT
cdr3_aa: CASSPRDNSNQPQHF

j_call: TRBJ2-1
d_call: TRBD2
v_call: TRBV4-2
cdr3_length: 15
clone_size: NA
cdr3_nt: TGTGCCAGCAGCCAAGAGGGTCTAGCGGGTATAGAGCAGTTCTTC
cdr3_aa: CASSQEGLAGIEQFF

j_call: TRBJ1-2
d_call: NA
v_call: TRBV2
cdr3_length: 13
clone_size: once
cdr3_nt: TGTGCCAGCAGTGAAGCGGACAGCTCGGGCTACACCTTC
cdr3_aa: CASSEADSSGYTF

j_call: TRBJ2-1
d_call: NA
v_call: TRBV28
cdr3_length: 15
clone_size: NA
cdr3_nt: TGTGCCAGCAGTTTGCCGGCCGGGGCTTCGGATGAGCAGTTCTTC
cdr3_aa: CASSLPAGASDEQFF

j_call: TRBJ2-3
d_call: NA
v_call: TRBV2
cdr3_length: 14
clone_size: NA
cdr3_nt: TGTGCCAGCATGAATGACGACCCCACAGATACGCAGTATTTT
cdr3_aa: CASMNDDPTDTQYF

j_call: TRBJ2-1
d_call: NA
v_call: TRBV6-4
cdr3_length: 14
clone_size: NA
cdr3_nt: TGTGCCAGCAGTGTAGACAGCTCCTACAATGAGCAGTTCTTC
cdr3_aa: CASSVDSSYNEQFF

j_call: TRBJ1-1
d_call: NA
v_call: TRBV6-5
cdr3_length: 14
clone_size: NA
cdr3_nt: TGTGCCACCTATTGGGGGGGCCCGAACACTGAAGCTTTCTTT
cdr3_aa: CATYWGGPNTEAFF

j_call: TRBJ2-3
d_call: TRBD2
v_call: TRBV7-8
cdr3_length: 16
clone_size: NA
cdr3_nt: TGTGCCAGCAGCCCAAGACTAGCGGGAGTCACAGATACGCAGTATTTT
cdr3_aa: CASSPRLAGVTDTQYF

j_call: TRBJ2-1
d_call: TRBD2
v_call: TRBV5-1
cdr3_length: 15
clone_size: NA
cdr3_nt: TGCGCCAGCAGCTTGGGGCTAGCGGGAACCGATGAGCAGTTCTTC
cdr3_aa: CASSLGLAGTDEQFF

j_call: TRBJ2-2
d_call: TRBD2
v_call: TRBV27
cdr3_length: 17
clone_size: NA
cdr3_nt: TGTGCCAGCAGCACAGGGACTAGCGGGAGCAACACCGGGGAGCTGTTTTTT
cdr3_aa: CASSTGTSGSNTGELFF

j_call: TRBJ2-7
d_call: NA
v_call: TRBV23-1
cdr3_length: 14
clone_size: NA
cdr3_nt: TGCGCCAGCAGTCAATCTAGTGGGTGGGGCGAGCAGTACTTC
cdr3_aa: CASSQSSGWGEQYF

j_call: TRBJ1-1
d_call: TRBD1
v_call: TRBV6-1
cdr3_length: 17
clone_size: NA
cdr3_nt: TGTGCCAGCAGTGGGGGTGGAGCGGGACAGCTAAACACTGAAGCTTTCTTT
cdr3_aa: CASSGGGAGQLNTEAFF

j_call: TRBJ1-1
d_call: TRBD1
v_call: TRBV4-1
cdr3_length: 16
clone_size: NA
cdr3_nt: TGCGCCAGCAGCCAGACCCCGGGAGGGGGCAACACTGAAGCTTTCTTT
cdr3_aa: CASSQTPGGGNTEAFF

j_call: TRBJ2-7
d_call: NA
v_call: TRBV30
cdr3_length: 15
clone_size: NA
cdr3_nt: TGTGCCTGGAGTGAGGGCCCGGGTCTCGGCTACGAGCAGTACTTC
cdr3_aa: CAWSEGPGLGYEQYF

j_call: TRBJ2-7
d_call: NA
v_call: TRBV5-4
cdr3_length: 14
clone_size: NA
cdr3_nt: TGTGCCAGCAGTGACCGAGGAAGCTTCTACGAGCAGTACTTC
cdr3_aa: CASSDRGSFYEQYF

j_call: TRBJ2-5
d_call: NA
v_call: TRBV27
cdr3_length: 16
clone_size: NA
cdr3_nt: TGTGCCAGCAGTGAAGACAGGTCAGGGTTCCAAGAGACCCAGTACTTC
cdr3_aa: CASSEDRSGFQETQYF

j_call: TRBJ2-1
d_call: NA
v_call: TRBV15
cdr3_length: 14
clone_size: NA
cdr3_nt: TGTGCCACCGCCCTACAGGGATACTACAATGAGCAGTTCTTC
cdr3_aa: CATALQGYYNEQFF

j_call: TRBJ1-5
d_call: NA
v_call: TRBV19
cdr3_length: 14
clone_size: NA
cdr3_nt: TGTGCCAGTAGTATCCTGAGGAGCAATCAGCCCCAGCATTTT
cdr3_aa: CASSILRSNQPQHF

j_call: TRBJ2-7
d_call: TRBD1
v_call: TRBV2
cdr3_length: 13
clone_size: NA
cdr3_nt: TGTGCCAGCATCCTAAAGACAGGGGGCGAGCAGTACTTC
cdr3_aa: CASILKTGGEQYF

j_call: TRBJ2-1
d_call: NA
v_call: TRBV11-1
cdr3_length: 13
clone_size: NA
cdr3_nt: TGTGCCAGCAGCCTCCCAAGCTACAATGAGCAGTTCTTC
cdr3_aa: CASSLPSYNEQFF

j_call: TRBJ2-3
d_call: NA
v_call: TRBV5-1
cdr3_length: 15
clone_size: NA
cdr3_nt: TGCGCCAGCAGCTTGGTATCAGCTAGCACAGATACGCAGTATTTT
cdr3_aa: CASSLVSASTDTQYF

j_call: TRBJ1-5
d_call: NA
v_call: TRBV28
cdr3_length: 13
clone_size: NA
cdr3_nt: TGTGCCAGCAGTTTCCTTAGCAATCAGCCCCAGCATTTT
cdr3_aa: CASSFLSNQPQHF

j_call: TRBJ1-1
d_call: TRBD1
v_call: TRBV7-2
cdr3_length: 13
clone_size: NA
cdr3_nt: TGTGCCAGCAGCGCACAGGGGGGCACTGAAGCTTTCTTT
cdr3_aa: CASSAQGGTEAFF

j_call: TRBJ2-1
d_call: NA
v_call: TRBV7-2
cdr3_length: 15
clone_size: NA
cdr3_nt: TGTGCCAGCAGCTTCGGCCGTGGGCTCTACAATGAGCAGTTCTTC
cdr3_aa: CASSFGRGLYNEQFF

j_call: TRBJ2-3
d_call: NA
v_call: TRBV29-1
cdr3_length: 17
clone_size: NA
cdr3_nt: TGCAGCGTTGAATCGCCTCGATCGAGGGCCGTTTTTGATACGCAGTATTTT
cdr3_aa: CSVESPRSRAVFDTQYF

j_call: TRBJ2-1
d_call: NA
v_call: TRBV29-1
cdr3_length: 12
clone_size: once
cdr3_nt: TGCAGCGTTGAAGGCCAGTACAATGAGCAGTTCTTC
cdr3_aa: CSVEGQYNEQFF

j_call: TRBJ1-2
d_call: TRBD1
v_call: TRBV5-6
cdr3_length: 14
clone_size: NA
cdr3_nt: TGTGCCAGCAGCTTGGGACAGGGATACTATGGCTACACCTTC
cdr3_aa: CASSLGQGYYGYTF

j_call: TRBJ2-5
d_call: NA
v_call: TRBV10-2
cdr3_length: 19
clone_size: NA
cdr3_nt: TGCGCCAGCAGTACCGACCTCGGGGGCCCGAAGGTAGACCAAGAGACCCAGTACTTC
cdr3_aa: CASSTDLGGPKVDQETQYF

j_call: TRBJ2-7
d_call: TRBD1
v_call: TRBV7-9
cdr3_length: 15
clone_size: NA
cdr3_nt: TGTGCCAGCAGCTCCCCAAGGGACAGGGTCTACGAGCAGTACTTC
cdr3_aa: CASSSPRDRVYEQYF

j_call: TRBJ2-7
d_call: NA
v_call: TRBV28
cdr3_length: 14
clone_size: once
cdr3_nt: TGTGCCAGCACCCAAGCAGGGGTAGTCTACGAGCAGTACTTC
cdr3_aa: CASTQAGVVYEQYF

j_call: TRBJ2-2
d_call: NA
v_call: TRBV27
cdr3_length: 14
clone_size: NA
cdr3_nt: TGTGCCAGCAGTTTAATGGTTTGGACCGGGGAGCTGTTTTTT
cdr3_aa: CASSLMVWTGELFF

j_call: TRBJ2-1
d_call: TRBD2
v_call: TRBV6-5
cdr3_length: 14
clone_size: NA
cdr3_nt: TGTGCCAGCAGTTTGCTAGCGGGAGAGGGTGAGCAGTTCTTC
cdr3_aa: CASSLLAGEGEQFF

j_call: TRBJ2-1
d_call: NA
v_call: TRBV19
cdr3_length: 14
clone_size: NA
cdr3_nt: TGTGCCAGTAGTATAGGCACGGGATACAATGAGCAGTTCTTC
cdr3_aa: CASSIGTGYNEQFF

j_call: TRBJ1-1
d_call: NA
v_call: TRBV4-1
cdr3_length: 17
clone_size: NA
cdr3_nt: TGCGCCAGCAGCCAAGACCCCCCAGGGGCAATGAACACTGAAGCTTTCTTT
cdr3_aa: CASSQDPPGAMNTEAFF

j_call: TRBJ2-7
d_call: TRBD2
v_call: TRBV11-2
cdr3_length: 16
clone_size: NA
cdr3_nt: TGTGCCAGCAGCTTTTTGTCGCGGGAGGGTTCCTACGAGCAGTACTTC
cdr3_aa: CASSFLSREGSYEQYF

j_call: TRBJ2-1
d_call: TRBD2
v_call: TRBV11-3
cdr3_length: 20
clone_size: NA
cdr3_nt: TGTGCCAGCAGCTTAGGGAGGACTAGCGGGAGGCCAAATGGCTACAATGAGCAGTTCTTC
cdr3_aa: CASSLGRTSGRPNGYNEQFF

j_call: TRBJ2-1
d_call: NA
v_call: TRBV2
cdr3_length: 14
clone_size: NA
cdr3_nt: TGTGCCAGCTCGACTAGGATGTCCTACAATGAGCAGTTCTTC
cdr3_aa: CASSTRMSYNEQFF

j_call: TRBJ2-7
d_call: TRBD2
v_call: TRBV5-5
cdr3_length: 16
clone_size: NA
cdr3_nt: TGTGCCAGCAGCTTGGCTTTACCTAGCGGGAGGTACGAGCAGTACTTC
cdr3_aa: CASSLALPSGRYEQYF

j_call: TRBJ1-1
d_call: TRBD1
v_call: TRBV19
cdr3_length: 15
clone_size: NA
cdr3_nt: TGTGCCAGTAGTCCCGGACAGGGGGGGAACACTGAAGCTTTCTTT
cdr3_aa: CASSPGQGGNTEAFF

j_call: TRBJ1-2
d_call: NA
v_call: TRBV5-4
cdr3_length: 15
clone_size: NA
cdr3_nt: TGTGCCAGCAGCTTGAAGGTCCTCGCTTCGGATGGCTACACCTTC
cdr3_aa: CASSLKVLASDGYTF

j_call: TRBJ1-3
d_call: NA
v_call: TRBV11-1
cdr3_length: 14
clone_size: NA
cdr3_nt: TGTGCCAGCAGCTTATACGGGGATGGAAACACCATATATTTT
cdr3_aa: CASSLYGDGNTIYF

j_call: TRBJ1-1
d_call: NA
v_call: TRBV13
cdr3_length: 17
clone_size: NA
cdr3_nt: TGTGCCAGCAGTCTACTCAAGTATGGTAGTATGAACACTGAAGCTTTCTTT
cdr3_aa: CASSLLKYGSMNTEAFF

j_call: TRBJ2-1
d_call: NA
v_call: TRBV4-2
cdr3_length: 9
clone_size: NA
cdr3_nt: TGTGCCAGCAGCCAAGATTGGTTCTTC
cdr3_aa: CASSQDWFF

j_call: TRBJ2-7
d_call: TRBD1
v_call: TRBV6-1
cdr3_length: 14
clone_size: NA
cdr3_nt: TGTGCCAGCAGTGGCCGGGACAGCTCCTACGAGCAGTACTTC
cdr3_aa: CASSGRDSSYEQYF

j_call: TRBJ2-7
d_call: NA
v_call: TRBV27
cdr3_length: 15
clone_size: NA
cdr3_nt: TGTGCCAGCAGAGCAGGGACTCCCGCGGTGTGGGAGCAGTACTTC
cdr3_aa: CASRAGTPAVWEQYF

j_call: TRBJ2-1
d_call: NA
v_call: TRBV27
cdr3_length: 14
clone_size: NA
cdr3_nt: TGTGCCAGTTCCGCCGGGACGACCTACAATGAGCAGTTCTTC
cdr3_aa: CASSAGTTYNEQFF

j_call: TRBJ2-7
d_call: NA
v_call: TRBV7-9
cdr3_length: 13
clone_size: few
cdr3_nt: TGTGCCAGCAGCCCAAATTCGCCCTACGAGCAGTACTTC
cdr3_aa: CASSPNSPYEQYF

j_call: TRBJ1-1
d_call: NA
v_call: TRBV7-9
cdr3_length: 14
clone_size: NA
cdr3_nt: TGTGCCAGCAGCCCAAGGGGATTAAAGGCTGAAGCTTTCTTT
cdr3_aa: CASSPRGLKAEAFF

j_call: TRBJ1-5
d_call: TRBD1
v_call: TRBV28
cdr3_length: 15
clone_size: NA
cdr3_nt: TGTGCCAGCAGTTCACGGACAGGGCGTCGTCAGCCCCAGCATTTT
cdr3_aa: CASSSRTGRRQPQHF

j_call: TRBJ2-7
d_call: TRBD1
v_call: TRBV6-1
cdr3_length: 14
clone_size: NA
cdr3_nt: TGTGCCAGCAGTCGGGGACAGGGGGCTGAAGAGCAGTACTTC
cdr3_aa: CASSRGQGAEEQYF

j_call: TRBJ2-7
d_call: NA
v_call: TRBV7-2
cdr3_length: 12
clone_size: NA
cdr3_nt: TGTGCCAGCAGCTTATTAGCGGATGAGCAGTACTTC
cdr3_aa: CASSLLADEQYF

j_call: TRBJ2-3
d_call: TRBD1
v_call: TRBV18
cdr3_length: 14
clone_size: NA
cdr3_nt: TGTGCCAGCTCACCGGGACAGCGCACAGATACGCAGTATTTT
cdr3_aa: CASSPGQRTDTQYF

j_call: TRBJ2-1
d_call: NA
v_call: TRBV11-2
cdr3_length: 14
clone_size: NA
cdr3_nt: TGTGCCAGCAGCTCGCCCACGGGTTACAATGAGCAGTTCTTC
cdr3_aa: CASSSPTGYNEQFF

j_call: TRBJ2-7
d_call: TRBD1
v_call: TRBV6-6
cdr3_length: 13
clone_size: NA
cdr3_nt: TGTGCCAGCCGGGACAGGGGAAGCGGCGAGCAGTACTTC
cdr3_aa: CASRDRGSGEQYF

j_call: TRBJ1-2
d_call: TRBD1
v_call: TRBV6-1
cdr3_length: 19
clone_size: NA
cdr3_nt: TGTGCCAGCAGTGAAGCCCCCGGGACAGGGGACCCCCCGGACTATGGCTACACCTTC
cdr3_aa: CASSEAPGTGDPPDYGYTF

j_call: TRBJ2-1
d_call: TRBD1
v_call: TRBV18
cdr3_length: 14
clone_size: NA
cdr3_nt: TGTGCCAGCTCCGGGACAGGGAGCTACAATGAGCAGTTCTTC
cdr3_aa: CASSGTGSYNEQFF

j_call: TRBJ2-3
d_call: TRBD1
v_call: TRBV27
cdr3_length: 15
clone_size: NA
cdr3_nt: TGTGCCAGCAGTCCCCGGACAGGTAGCACAGATACGCAGTATTTT
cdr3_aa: CASSPRTGSTDTQYF

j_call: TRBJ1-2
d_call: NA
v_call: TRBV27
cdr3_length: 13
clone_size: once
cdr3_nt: TGTGCCAGCAGTTTAGCCAGCTCGTATGGCTACACCTTC
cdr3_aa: CASSLASSYGYTF